This T cell receptor beta chain is from a study of technical replicates of blood from a few donors. This clone was detected only once. Only in-frame clones appear in the TCRdb table, and some are missing; sequencing was by immunoSEQ multiplex PCR. Of approximately 76,000 clones listed, 80% to 90% are singletons. This CDR3 is built from 16 residues. V lost 2 bases and J lost 0, with 8 bases in between. CDR1 and CDR2 from the germline V gene are LGHNA and YSLEER. Sequencing input: PBMCs. The sequence derives from a human donor in good health. Some clones in this sample may be carry-over from other donors' samples. The chain has TRBV4-3 and TRBJ2-6; D not resolved. The CDR3 DNA follows: TGCGCCAGCAGCCAAATCGGTCTCTCTGGGGCCAACGTCCTGACTTTC. This codes for CASSQIGLSGANVLTF.